This section outlines one T cell receptor (beta chain) sequence together with its context. No antigen is known for it. Base qualities are missing; no much larger clone stands one base away. This sample is part of a study of beta chain features in type 1 diabetes (dated 2018 in TCRdb). For context, the study as a whole: Mean age, gender distribution, total cell number and subset yield did not differ between patients and healthy donors. Regulatory and stem cell-like memory subsets were isolated from only 8 patients and roughly 8 healthy donors, whereas naive and central memory subsets came from all 30 or so donors. A total of roughly 98,000,000 sorted cells were examined across all samples, and a strong correlation was observed between cell number per subset and RNA yield. In the study, recently diagnosed type 1 diabetes patients and matched healthy donors were compared on the TCRB repertoires of their sorted circulating CD4+ T cell subsets. Broader findings and caveats from the paper: Patients with type 1 diabetes made fewer insertions and deleted more nucleotides at VDJ recombination sites, implying thymic rearrangement abnormalities. Because small numbers of individuals were included in the HLA sub-analyses, any influence of HLA type on TCRB rearrangement was left unresolved. Because cDNA rather than genomic DNA was sequenced, highly expressing activated cells could have been over-represented, although no difference in activation and CD3 levels was found between groups. Shorter templates might have been favored by PCR, but patient and control samples were amplified and corrected together, so both groups would have been affected equally by any skew. In all four CD4+ subsets, TCRB CDR3 length was moderately but significantly shorter in type 1 diabetes patients. Naive, central memory and regulatory TCRB repertoires appeared to be more alike among patients than among healthy donors.

The entire amount of isolated RNA was reverse transcribed using the High Capacity cDNA Reverse Transcription Kit, so the sequenced TCRB transcripts were expressed ones. Deep immunoSEQ sequencing was applied to naive, central memory and regulatory T cell samples, giving an average of about 3.8 million total reads per sample. Sorted cells were lysed in RLT buffer and RNA was extracted with DNase-treated RNeasy Micro or Mini kits, depending on cell number. Each cell subset was processed separately to prevent cross-contamination, with patient and healthy donor samples processed together. The immunoSEQ multiplex PCR was used to amplify TCRB sequences from cDNA, yielding 87-bp fragments that span the CDR3 region. Sequencing of the amplicons was performed on the Illumina HiSeq platform. The source study handled its data this way. PCR bias was corrected computationally using synthetic template baselines, and reads within Hamming distance 2 were collapsed, with unmergeable singletons discarded. Reads were aligned to IMGT to assign V, D and J genes, CDR3 length, and insertions or deletions at six rearrangement sites. Clonotype counts were normalized to sorted cell number within each subset before computing true diversity and Gini coefficients with the tcR R package. The overlap coefficient, calculated on TCRB nucleotide sequences, was used to quantify repertoire sharing. In its TCRdb copy, this immuneACCESS table keeps in-frame sequences only and misses some clones. Where compared with another copy, unresolved V genes explain less than half of these, and the others have no known cause. V and J calls and clone size come straight from that table; D and trimming were deduced from the DNA. The sample records 100,000 to 150,000 clones, 7.5% to 9.5% of which are singletons. The ten largest account for about 0.7% of the sample.

A single peripheral blood draw of approximately 0.11 L on average was collected from each donor into heparinised tubes. A BD FACSAria II was used to sort naive, central memory, regulatory and stem cell-like memory CD4+ T cells with a panel that included CD45RO, CCR7, CD25, CD127, CD95 and CD27. All sorted populations exceeded 95% purity. Right away, PBMCs were isolated by Lymphoprep density gradient centrifugation and were stained directly, with no culture step. So that batch effects would be minimized, each experiment stained and sorted samples in pairs, pairing one healthy donor with one patient. CDR1 and CDR2 are drawn from the germline V gene: LGHNA, YSLEER. The CDR3, cysteine through phenylalanine, is 14 amino acids long. The kept DNA is CDR3 alone, 42 bases in frame from the first base.

This receptor was identified in a man younger than 40 with type 1 diabetes. Sequencing used central memory CD4+ T cells from blood. The sequence links TRBV4-3 to TRBJ2-5; no D gene can be assigned with confidence. The assigned J gene may be wrong: the sequence end matches TRBJ2-7 better. The CDR3 amino acid sequence is: CASSQHAYSYEQYF. The sequenced DNA is TGCGCCAGCAGCCAACACGCATACTCCTACGAGCAGTACTTC.